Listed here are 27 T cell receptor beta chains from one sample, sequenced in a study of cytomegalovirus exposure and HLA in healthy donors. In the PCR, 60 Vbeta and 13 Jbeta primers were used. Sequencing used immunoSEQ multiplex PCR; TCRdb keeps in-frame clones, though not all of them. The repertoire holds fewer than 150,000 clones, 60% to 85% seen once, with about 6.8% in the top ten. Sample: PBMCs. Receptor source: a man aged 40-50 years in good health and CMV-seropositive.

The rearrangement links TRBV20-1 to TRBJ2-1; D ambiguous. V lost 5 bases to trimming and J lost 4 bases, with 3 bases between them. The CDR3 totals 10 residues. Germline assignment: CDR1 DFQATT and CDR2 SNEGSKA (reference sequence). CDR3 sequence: CSAYYNEQFF. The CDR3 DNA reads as TGCAGTGCTTATTACAATGAGCAGTTCTTC.

The chain's CDR3 is CASSLVQGKKGTEAFF. As DNA, the CDR3 is TGTGCCAGCAGCTTAGTACAGGGCAAGAAGGGCACTGAAGCTTTCTTT. V is TRBV11-2 and J is TRBJ1-1; D may be TRBD1 (6 bases). Between the trimmed V and J ends, which lost 1 base and 4 bases, there was a span of 16 bases. CDR3 length: 16 residues. Germline V CDR1 and CDR2: SGHAT, FQNNGV.

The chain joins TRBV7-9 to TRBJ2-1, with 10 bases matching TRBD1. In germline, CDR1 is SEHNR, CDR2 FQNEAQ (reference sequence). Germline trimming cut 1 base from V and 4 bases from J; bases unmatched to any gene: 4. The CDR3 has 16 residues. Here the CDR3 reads CASSLGTGGFYNEQFF. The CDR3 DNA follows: TGTGCCAGCAGCTTAGGGACAGGGGGTTTTTACAATGAGCAGTTCTTC.

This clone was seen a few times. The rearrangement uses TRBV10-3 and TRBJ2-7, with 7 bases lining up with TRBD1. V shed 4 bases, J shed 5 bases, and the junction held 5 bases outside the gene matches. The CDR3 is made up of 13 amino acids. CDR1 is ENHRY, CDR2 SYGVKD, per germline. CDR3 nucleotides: TGTGCCATCAGTGTGGACGACAGGGACGAGCAGTACTTC. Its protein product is CAISVDDRDEQYF.

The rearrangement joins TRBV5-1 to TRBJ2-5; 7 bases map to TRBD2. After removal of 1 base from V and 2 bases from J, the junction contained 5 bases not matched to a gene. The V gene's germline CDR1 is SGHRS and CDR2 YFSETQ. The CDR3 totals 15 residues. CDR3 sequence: CASSLWSGEQETQYF. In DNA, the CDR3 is TGCGCCAGCAGCTTGTGGAGCGGGGAACAAGAGACCCAGTACTTC.

Here the CDR3 reads CASRLPPRTGKEEETQYF. CDR3 sequence (DNA): TGTGCCAGCCGATTGCCCCCACGGACAGGGAAGGAGGAAGAGACCCAGTACTTC. The chain uses TRBV27 and TRBJ2-5; 8 bases fit TRBD1. With 8 bases clipped from V and 3 bases from J, the junction kept 20 bases outside the gene matches. In germline, CDR1 is MNHEY, CDR2 SMNVEV (reference sequence). CDR3 length: 18 amino acids.

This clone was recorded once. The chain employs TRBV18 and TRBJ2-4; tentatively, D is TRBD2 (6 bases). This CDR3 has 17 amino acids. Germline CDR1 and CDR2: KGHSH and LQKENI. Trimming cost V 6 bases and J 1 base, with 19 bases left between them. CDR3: CASSSGTPSLAKNIQYF. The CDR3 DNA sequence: TGTGCCAGCTCGTCCGGGACTCCCAGTTTGGCCAAAAACATTCAGTACTTC. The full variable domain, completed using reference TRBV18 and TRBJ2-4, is NAGVMQNPRHLVRRRGQEARLRCSPMKGHSHVYWYRQLPEEGLKFMVYLQKENIIDESGMPKERFSAEFPKEGPSILRIQQVVRGDSAAYFCASSSGTPSLAKNIQYFGAGTRLSVL.

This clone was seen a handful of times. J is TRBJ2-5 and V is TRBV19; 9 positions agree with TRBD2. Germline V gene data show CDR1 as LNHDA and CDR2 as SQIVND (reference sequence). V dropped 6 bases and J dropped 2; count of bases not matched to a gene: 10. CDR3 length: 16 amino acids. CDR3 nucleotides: TGTGCCAGTAGCGGAGTTAGCGGGGGCCCACAAGAGACCCAGTACTTC. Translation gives CASSGVSGGPQETQYF.

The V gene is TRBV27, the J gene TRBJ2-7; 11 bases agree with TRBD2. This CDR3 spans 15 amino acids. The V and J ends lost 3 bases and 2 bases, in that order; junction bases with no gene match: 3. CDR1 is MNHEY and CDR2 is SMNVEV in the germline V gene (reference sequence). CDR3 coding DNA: TGTGCCAGCAGTTTCTTGACTAGCGGGACCTACGAGCAGTACTTC. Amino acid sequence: CASSFLTSGTYEQYF.

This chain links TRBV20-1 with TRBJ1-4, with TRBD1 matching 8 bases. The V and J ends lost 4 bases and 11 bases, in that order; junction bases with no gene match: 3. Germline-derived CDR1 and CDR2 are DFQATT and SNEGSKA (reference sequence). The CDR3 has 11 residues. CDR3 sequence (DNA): TGCAGTGCTAAGACAGGGGTGAAACTGTTTTTT. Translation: CSAKTGVKLFF.

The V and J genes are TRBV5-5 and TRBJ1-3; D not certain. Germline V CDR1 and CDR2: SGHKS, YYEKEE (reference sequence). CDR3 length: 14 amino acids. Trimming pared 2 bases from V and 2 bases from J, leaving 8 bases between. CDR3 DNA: TGTGCCAGCAGCTTCTTTTTAGCTGGAAACACCATATATTTT. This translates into CASSFFLAGNTIYF.

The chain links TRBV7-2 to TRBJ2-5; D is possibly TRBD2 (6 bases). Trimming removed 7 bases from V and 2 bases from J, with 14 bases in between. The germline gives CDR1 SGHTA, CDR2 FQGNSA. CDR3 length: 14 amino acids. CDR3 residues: CASILLGGQETQYF. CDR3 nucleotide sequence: TGTGCCAGCATCCTCCTCGGGGGACAAGAGACCCAGTACTTC.

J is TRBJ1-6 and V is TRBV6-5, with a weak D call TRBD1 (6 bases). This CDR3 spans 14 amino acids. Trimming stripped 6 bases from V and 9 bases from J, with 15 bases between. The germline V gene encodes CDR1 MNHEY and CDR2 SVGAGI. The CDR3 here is CASRHDRLFSPLHF. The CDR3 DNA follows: TGTGCCAGCAGGCATGACAGGTTGTTTTCACCCCTCCACTTT.

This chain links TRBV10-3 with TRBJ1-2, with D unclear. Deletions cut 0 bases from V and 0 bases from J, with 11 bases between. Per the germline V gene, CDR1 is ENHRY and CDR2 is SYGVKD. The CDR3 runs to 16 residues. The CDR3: CAISESRGRANYGYTF. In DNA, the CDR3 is TGTGCCATCAGTGAGTCACGCGGTCGCGCTAACTATGGCTACACCTTC.

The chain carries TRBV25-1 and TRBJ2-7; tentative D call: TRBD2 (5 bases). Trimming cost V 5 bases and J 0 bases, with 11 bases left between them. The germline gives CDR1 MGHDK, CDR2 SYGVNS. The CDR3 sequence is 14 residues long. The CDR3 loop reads CASSNSANSYEQYF. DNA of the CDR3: TGTGCCAGCAGTAATAGCGCTAACTCCTACGAGCAGTACTTC.

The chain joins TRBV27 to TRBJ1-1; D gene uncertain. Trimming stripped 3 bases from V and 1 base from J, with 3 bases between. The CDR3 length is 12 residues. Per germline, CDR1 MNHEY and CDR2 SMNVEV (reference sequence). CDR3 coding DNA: TGTGCCAGCAGTTTCTGGAACACTGAAGCTTTCTTT. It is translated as CASSFWNTEAFF.

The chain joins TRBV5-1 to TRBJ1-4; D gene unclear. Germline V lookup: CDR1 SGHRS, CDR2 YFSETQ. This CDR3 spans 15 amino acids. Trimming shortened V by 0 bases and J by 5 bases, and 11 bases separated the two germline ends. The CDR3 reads CASSLDGRGNEKLFF. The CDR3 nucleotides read TGCGCCAGCAGCTTGGATGGAAGAGGGAATGAAAAACTGTTTTTT.

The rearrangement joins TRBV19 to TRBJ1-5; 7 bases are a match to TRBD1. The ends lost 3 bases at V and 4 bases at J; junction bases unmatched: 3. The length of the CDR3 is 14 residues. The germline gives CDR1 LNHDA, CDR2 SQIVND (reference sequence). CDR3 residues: CASSIGTANQPQHF. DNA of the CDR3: TGTGCCAGTAGTATCGGGACAGCAAATCAGCCCCAGCATTTT.

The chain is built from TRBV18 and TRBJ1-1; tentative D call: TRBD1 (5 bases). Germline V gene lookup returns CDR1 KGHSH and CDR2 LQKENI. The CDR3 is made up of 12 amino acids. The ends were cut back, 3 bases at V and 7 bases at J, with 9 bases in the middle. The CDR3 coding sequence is TGTGCCAGCTCACCGTACGGGGGTGAAGCTTTCTTT. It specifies CASSPYGGEAFF.

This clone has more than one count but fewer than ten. CDR3 DNA sequence: TGTGCCAGCTCACCAGCTACAGGGGGAGAAGCTTTCTTT. Its protein is CASSPATGGEAFF. This chain connects TRBV18 to TRBJ1-1, with TRBD1 identical over 8 bases. V shed 2 bases, J shed 8 bases, and the junction held 4 bases outside the gene matches. Germline CDR1 reads KGHSH; CDR2 reads LQKENI. The CDR3 has 13 residues.

The CDR3 DNA reads as TGTGCCAGCAGTGAGTTAAGGAAGGGGGCGACCGGCTACACCTTC. Protein sequence: CASSELRKGATGYTF. J is TRBJ1-2 and V is TRBV6-1, with 7 bases that match TRBD1. The V gene end was trimmed by 3 bases and the J gene end by 8 bases; junction bases not matched to a gene: 12. CDR3 length: 15 amino acids. Germline CDR1 and CDR2: MNHNS and SASEGT.

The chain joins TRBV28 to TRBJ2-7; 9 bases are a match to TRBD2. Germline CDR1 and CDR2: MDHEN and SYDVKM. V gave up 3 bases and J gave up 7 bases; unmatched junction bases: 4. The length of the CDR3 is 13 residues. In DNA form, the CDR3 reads TGTGCCAGCAGTTTGTGGAGCGGGAGGGAGCAGTACTTC. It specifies CASSLWSGREQYF.

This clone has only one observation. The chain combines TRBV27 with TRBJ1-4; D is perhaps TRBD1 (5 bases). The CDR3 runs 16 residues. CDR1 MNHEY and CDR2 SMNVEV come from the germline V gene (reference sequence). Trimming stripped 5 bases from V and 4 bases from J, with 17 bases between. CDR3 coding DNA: TGTGCCAGCAGTCCATGGGGCGTGGCTGATAATGAAAAACTGTTTTTT. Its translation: CASSPWGVADNEKLFF.

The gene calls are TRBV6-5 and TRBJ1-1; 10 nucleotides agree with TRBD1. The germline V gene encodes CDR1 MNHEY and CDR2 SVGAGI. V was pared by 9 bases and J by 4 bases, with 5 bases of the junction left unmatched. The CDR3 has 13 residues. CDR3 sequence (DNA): TGTGCCAGTGACAGGGGGCCGGGCACTGAAGCTTTCTTT. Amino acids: CASDRGPGTEAFF.

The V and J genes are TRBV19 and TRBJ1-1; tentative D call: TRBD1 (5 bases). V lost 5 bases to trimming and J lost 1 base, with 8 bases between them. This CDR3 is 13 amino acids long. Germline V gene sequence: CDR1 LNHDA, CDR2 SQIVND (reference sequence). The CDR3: CASSWGGNTEAFF. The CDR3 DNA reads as TGTGCCAGTAGTTGGGGGGGGAACACTGAAGCTTTCTTT. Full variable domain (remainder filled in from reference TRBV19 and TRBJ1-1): DGGITQSPKYLFRKEGQNVTLSCEQNLNHDAMYWYRQDPGQGLRLIYYSQIVNDFQKGDIAEGYSVSREKKESFPLTVTSAQKNPTAFYLCASSWGGNTEAFFGQGTRLTVV.

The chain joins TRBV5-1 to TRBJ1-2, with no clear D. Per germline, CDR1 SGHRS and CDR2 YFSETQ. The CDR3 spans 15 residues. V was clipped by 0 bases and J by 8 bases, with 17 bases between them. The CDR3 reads CASSLEPGSPGGYTF. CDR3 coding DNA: TGCGCCAGCAGCTTGGAACCGGGCTCTCCGGGGGGCTACACCTTC.

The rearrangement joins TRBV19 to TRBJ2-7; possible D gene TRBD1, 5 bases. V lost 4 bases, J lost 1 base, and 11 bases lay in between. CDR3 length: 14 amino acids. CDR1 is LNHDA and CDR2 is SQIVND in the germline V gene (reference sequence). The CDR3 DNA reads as TGTGCCAGTAGTACCTCCAGGGCGTCCTACGAGCAGTACTTC. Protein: CASSTSRASYEQYF.